The subject of this entry is one T cell receptor beta chain. The count of this clone is one. This clone's antigen is unknown. The sample holds no much larger clone one base away, and base qualities are not on file. This sample is part of a study of T cell responses to AZD1222 COVID-19 vaccine (dated by TCRdb to the early 2020s). For the wider study: AZD1222 recipients whose second dose came at about 4 weeks and those whose second dose came at about 12 weeks were combined into one group, since spike-specific TCR depth and breadth did not differ between the two schedules. TCR sequencing covered approximately 230 trial participants: 200 to 210 given two doses of AZD1222 and 26 given two doses of MenACWY control vaccine. Trial participants were enrolled by age into subgroups of 18-55, 56-69 and 70-plus years, and around 150, 29 and 61 TCR-sequenced participants, respectively, were included in these subgroups.

General conclusions and limits of the study: CD4 TCRs associated with the vaccine covered the entire spike protein, and the dominant responses were in regions 160-218 and 743-854. In the small 56-69-year group, the increase in depth fell short of significance, most likely because of low power. Conclusions about previously exposed vaccinees are limited because only six or seven AZD1222 recipients were SARS-CoV-2 seropositive at baseline. Because no day 14 peak-response samples were available, repertoires were characterized only after the peak T cell response. Epitopes outside the regions mutated in the B.1.351 and B.1.1.7 variants were reportedly recognized by nearly half of the unique spike-specific TCRs. Participants were mostly white British and included more females than males, and it was suggested by the authors that clonal diversity may have been underestimated. A significant rise in spike-specific TCR breadth and depth was observed after two AZD1222 doses relative to day 0 and relative to MenACWY recipients.

The junction carries 7 bases between V and J, which are trimmed by 5 bases and 3 bases respectively. From its cysteine to its phenylalanine, the CDR3 spans 13 amino acids. The retained sequence is limited to the CDR3, 39 bases, with the frame set at the first base. Based on the germline V gene, the CDR1 and CDR2 sequences are SGHTA and FQGTGA. The CDR3 regions of human TCRbeta chains were analyzed by immunosequencing. The paper's processing steps were these. TCRs in the repertoires were matched against a reference library of SARS-CoV-2-specific TCRs that had been generated with the MIRA antigen-specificity platform. Breadth was defined as the fraction of unique TCRs that were SARS-CoV-2-associated. Depth was defined as the fraction of total T cells that were SARS-CoV-2-associated. Using the MIRA data, each spike-specific TCR was assigned both to the spike region to which the TCR was reactive and to a CD4 or CD8 class. Log10-transformed breadth and depth values were compared by one-way ANOVA with Sidak's multiple comparisons tests. TCRdb provides this immuneACCESS table in a form limited to in-frame rearrangements. Some clones are lacking; in checked studies, under half of them reflect an unresolved V gene, and why the rest are absent is not known. The V and J calls and clone size are taken from that table; D and trimming were inferred from the DNA. Across this sample there are 90,000 to 120,000 clones, with 90% to 95% seen only once. The ten largest clonotypes hold less than 25% of the sample.

The sample's time point, from its label and the paper: baseline before first vaccination. Samples from vaccinated people were obtained from the UK trials COV001 and COV002, which included a single-blind randomized controlled phase 2/3 trial of AZD1222 (ChAdOx1 nCoV-19) in healthy adults. For TCRbeta chain sequencing, PBMC samples were collected from trial participants at day 0 and at day 28 after the second dose. The receptor chain draws on TRBV7-3 and TRBJ1-4; possibly the D gene is TRBD1, per 5 matching bases. Sequenced here: peripheral blood, sampled on day 0 of AZD1222 vaccination. The sequence derives from an adult in good health. For the CDR3, the sequence is CASSEGANEKLFF. In nucleotides, the sequence is TGTGCCAGCAGCGAAGGGGCTAATGAAAAACTGTTTTTT.